This T cell receptor (beta chain) stems from a study of blood T cell repertoires in COVID-19. About the study: Spain, Italy and the United States supplied samples that represented acute and convalescent COVID-19. PBMCs, B-cell-depleted T cells, or T cells were the source of the cDNA or gDNA that made up the material.

Original methodology: Reference gene primer amplification gave estimated nucleated cell counts. Method: immunoSEQ multiplex PCR; TCRdb's copy keeps in-frame clones and lacks some. That table supplies the V and J calls and clone size; D and trimming were determined from the DNA. The sample has about 300,000 clones; around 89% are singletons. Trimming cost V 9 bases and J 3 bases; bases outside gene matches: 9. The V gene's germline CDR1 is KGHDR and CDR2 SFDVKD. CDR3 length: 15 amino acids. The receptor was derived from a man between 35 and 55 years old with acute or convalescent COVID-19. The sample taken for sequencing was peripheral blood. The rearrangement uses TRBV24-1 and TRBJ2-1, with 8 bases lining up with TRBD1. CDR3 DNA: TGTGCCACCTCCAGGGGGCTTCTTTTCTACAATGAGCAGTTCTTC. Its translation: CATSRGLLFYNEQFF.